What follows are 15 T cell receptor beta chains derived from one specimen sequenced in a study. TCRdb re-called the RT-PCR reads through MiXCR, storing one row per CDR3 protein. The sample lists about 700,000 distinct CDR3 sequences, approximately 15% occurring once. What was sequenced was memory CD4+ T cells from blood. These receptors originate from a female donor in good health, serving as a healthy control.

This chain joins TRBV5-1 and TRBJ2-3, with 7 bases matching TRBD1. Unmatched junction bases numbered 10, after V lost 6 bases and J lost 3 bases. Per the germline V gene, CDR1 is SGHRS and CDR2 is YFSETQ. The CDR3 is 15 amino acids. The CDR3: CASKSEGAETDTQYF. For the CDR3, the DNA is TGCGCCAGCAAGTCAGAGGGGGCAGAGACAGATACGCAGTATTTT.

This chain uses TRBV7-6 with TRBJ1-5, with D possibly being TRBD1 (5 bases). Trimming removed 10 bases from V and 5 bases from J, with 12 bases in between. Germline CDR1 reads SGHVS; CDR2 reads FNYEAQ. CDR3 length: 12 residues. The CDR3 DNA reads TGTGCCACCGGGACCGCAGATCAGCCCCAGCATTTT. Protein sequence: CATGTADQPQHF.

This chain uses TRBV12-3 or TRBV12-4 with TRBJ2-7; TRBD1 matches at 8 bases. Trimming took 2 bases from V and 3 from J; bases not matched to a gene: 3. The CDR3 is made up of 14 amino acids. The CDR3: CASSLRGQVYEQYF. CDR3 nucleotides: TGTGCCAGCAGTTTACGGGGACAGGTCTACGAGCAGTACTTC.

In this sample, this clonotype turned up many times. V is TRBV12-3 or TRBV12-4 and J is TRBJ1-1, with D unclear. This CDR3 contains 13 residues. The germline V and J ends were trimmed by 6 bases and 1 base, with 9 bases remaining between them. This CDR3 reads CASRGFRNTEAFF. The CDR3 DNA follows: TGTGCCAGCAGAGGATTCAGGAACACTGAAGCTTTCTTT.

The chain joins TRBV18 to TRBJ2-5; 7 nucleotides line up with TRBD1. Germline CDR1 is KGHSH and CDR2 is LQKENI. This CDR3 comprises 14 residues. The trim removed 5 bases at V and 2 bases at J, leaving 5 bases unmatched. The CDR3 sequence is CASSTETGQETQYF. The CDR3 coding sequence is TGTGCCAGCTCAACCGAGACAGGGCAAGAGACCCAGTACTTC.

The chain links TRBV28 to TRBJ1-6; no definite D call. The CDR3 sequence is 13 residues long. With 3 bases removed from V and 8 bases from J, the gap between germline ends came to 8 bases. CDR1 is MDHEN and CDR2 is SYDVKM in the germline V gene. The CDR3: CASSLAPYSPLHF. CDR3 coding DNA: TGTGCCAGCAGTTTGGCGCCCTATTCACCCCTCCACTTT.

This clonotype was detected only a few times. The V and J genes are TRBV5-1 and TRBJ2-3, with 8 nucleotides matching TRBD1. The trim removed 4 bases at V and 3 bases at J, leaving 4 bases unmatched. The CDR3 extends over 14 amino acids. Germline-derived CDR1 and CDR2 are SGHRS and YFSETQ. The CDR3 sequence is CASSNGQGTDTQYF. In DNA, the CDR3 is TGCGCCAGCAGCAACGGACAGGGTACAGATACGCAGTATTTT.

This clonotype showed up just a few times. The chain employs TRBV6-5 and TRBJ2-7; 7 nucleotides align to TRBD1. Losses at the gene ends were 6 bases for V and 5 bases for J; bases not matched to a gene: 7. CDR1 is MNHEY, CDR2 SVGAGI, per germline. The CDR3 is 13 amino acids. CDR3 bases: TGTGCCAGCAGCTCACACGACAGGGACGAGCAGTACTTC. It yields the protein CASSSHDRDEQYF.

V usage is TRBV23-1 and J usage is TRBJ1-6; unclear D gene. TRBV23-1 is an open reading frame whose function is uncertain. The CDR3 runs 13 residues. The V gene lost 2 bases and the J gene lost 7 bases, with 6 bases spanning the gap. The CDR3 protein is CASSQRRNSPLHF. CDR3 sequence (DNA): TGCGCCAGCAGTCAAAGGAGGAATTCACCCCTCCACTTT.

The chain employs TRBV4-3 and TRBJ1-1, with D maybe TRBD1 (6 bases). Per germline, CDR1 LGHNA and CDR2 YSLEER. The CDR3 runs 16 residues. Trimming removed 1 base at V and 2 bases at J, with 14 bases between. CDR3 DNA: TGCGCCAGCAGCCAAGGACAGGTCTCCGGAAACACTGAAGCTTTCTTT. Its protein product is CASSQGQVSGNTEAFF.

The rearrangement links TRBV12-3 or TRBV12-4 to TRBJ2-5; TRBD2 is a possible D gene (6 bases). CDR3 size: 15 residues. Trimming took 6 bases from V and 3 from J, leaving 17 bases between them. The CDR3 loop reads CASSRPGTSKETQYF. CDR3 bases: TGTGCCAGCAGCCGCCCCGGGACTTCCAAAGAGACCCAGTACTTC.

V and J are TRBV3-1 and TRBJ2-1; D is uncertain. Germline CDR1 is LGHDT and CDR2 is YNNKEL (reference sequence). There are 13 residues in the CDR3. V was shortened by 5 bases and J by 3 bases, with 8 bases between the two germline ends. The CDR3 DNA reads TGTGCCAGCAGCAAAGGGTTCTACAATGAGCAGTTCTTC. Its protein is CASSKGFYNEQFF.

This clonotype was counted only a few times. The chain has TRBV11-2 and TRBJ2-1; D gene unclear. V lost 3 bases and J 5 bases, leaving 8 bases between the germline ends. Germline values: CDR1 SGHAT, CDR2 FQNNGV. The CDR3 totals 13 residues. DNA for the CDR3: TGTGCCAGCAGCTTGGACGGAAACAATGAGCAGTTCTTC. It encodes CASSLDGNNEQFF.

The rearrangement links TRBV24-1 to TRBJ1-1; 7 nucleotides align to TRBD1. The V segment lost 5 bases and the J segment 5 bases; nucleotides outside the gene matches: 4. The CDR3 extends over 13 amino acids. CDR1 KGHDR and CDR2 SFDVKD come from the germline V gene. CDR3 region: CATSVQGGTEAFF. Here the CDR3 DNA reads TGTGCCACCAGTGTGCAGGGGGGAACTGAAGCTTTCTTT.

The sample holds a few counts of this clonotype. The chain is built from TRBV2 and TRBJ2-7; D gene ambiguous. CDR3 length equals 15 residues. Germline CDR1 is SNHLY and CDR2 is FYNNEI. V lost 5 bases, J lost 0 bases, and 14 bases lay in between. The CDR3 spells CASSRSQVSSYEQYF. CDR3 nucleotide sequence: TGTGCCAGCAGTCGATCCCAGGTTAGCTCCTACGAGCAGTACTTC.